The 2 T cell receptor beta chains in this list originate from one sample, sequenced in a study of shared clonotypes between healthy human individuals. Repertoires were generated with immunoSEQ multiplex PCR, while TCRdb's copy carries only in-frame clones and drops some. The table lists roughly 1 million clones, about 80% of them singletons. The sample consisted of memory CD4+ T cells from PBMCs. Described subset: CD45RA-negative fraction. The source is a young man in good health. Some clones in this sample may be carry-over from other donors' samples.

This chain uses TRBV20-1 with TRBJ2-7, with TRBD2 identical over 7 bases. Germline-derived CDR1 and CDR2 are DFQATT and SNEGSKA (reference sequence). This CDR3 region has 11 residues. J lost 7 bases, V lost 1 base, and 1 base had no gene match. The DNA for the CDR3 is TGCAGTGCTAGAGGACTAGCAGAGCAGTACTTC. Translated: CSARGLAEQYF.

The J gene is TRBJ2-3, the V gene TRBV6-1; the match to TRBD2 covers 10 bases. The V gene end was trimmed by 8 bases and the J gene end by 1 base; junction bases not matched to a gene: 6. This CDR3 has 15 residues. Per germline, CDR1 MNHNS and CDR2 SASEGT. CDR3: CASASGLAGTDTQYF. CDR3 bases: TGTGCCAGCGCGTCTGGACTAGCGGGCACAGATACGCAGTATTTT.